The T cell receptor beta chain described here comes from a study of PD-1 blockade in classical Hodgkin lymphoma. Study context: Nivolumab was given intravenously to patients at 3 mg/kg every 2 weeks. General study results and limits: By cycle point C4D1, TCR diversity had risen significantly in CD4+ cells (but not CD8+ cells). Relative to healthy donors, newly diagnosed patients reportedly had lower baseline TCR diversity, which was reported as lower still in relapsed/refractory patients. Newly diagnosed patients had diversity similar to the baseline diversity of complete responders.

The data were produced by immunoSEQ multiplex PCR, yet TCRdb's version contains in-frame clones alone and is incomplete. The table has 25,000 to 35,000 clones, 72% seen once. This CDR3 contains 14 residues. The germline V gene has CDR1 KGHSH and CDR2 LQKENI. V was shortened by 3 bases and J by 4 bases, with 12 bases between the two germline ends. Notes on this clone: Its antigen is not identified.

Time point described: cycle 4 day 1 (C4D1), after about 6 weeks of nivolumab. Every patient relapsed after autologous stem cell transplantation, and brentuximab vedotin exposure varied. The starting material was peripheral blood mononuclear cells (PBMCs), obtained before the fourth cycle of nivolumab. The V and J genes are TRBV18 and TRBJ1-2; no reliable D call. This sequence originates from a human donor with classical Hodgkin lymphoma. The CDR3, as DNA: TGTGCCAGCTCACCCCCCGACACTATCTATGGCTACACCTTC. This codes for CASSPPDTIYGYTF.